The clone carrying this T cell receptor beta chain has a handful of counts. Use of 60 Vbeta and 13 Jbeta primers characterized the PCR. Using immunoSEQ multiplex PCR, the repertoire was profiled, and TCRdb retains in-frame clones only, with some absent. This sample carries about 120,000 clones, nearly 65% of them seen once, and the ten largest clones take about 9.1%. This sample was taken from a study of cytomegalovirus exposure and HLA in healthy donors. Sequences were obtained from PBMCs. The sequence was collected from a man aged 35-49 years in good health and CMV-seropositive.

CDR3 sequence reads: CASSLLIPSGSYEQYF. Here the CDR3 DNA reads TGTGCCAGCAGTTTATTAATTCCTAGCGGCTCCTACGAGCAGTACTTC. The V call is TRBV28, the J call TRBJ2-7; 7 nucleotides align to TRBD2. CDR1 MDHEN and CDR2 SYDVKM come from the germline V gene. This CDR3 spans 16 amino acids. V gave up 1 base and J gave up 0 bases; unmatched junction bases: 6.